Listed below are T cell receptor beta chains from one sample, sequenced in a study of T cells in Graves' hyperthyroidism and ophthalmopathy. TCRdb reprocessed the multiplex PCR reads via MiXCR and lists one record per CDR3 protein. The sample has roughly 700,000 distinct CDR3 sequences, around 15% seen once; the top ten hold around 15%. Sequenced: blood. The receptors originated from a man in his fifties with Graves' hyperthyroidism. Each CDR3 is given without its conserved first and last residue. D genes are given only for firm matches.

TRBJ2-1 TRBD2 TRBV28 ASSFGTSGRVYNEQF
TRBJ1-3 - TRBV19 ASCRDGSGNTIY
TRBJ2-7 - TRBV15 ATSNERCSYEQY
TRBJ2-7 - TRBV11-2 ASSPQASASYEQY
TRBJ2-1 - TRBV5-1 ASSLDGQINEQF
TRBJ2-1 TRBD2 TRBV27 ASSLLGLAGASYNEQF
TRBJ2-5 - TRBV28 ASSLTGTRKEETQY
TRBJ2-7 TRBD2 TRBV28 ASSLRRSGGWEQY
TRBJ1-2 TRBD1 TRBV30 AWAEDRVDGYT
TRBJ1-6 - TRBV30 AWSEQGYSPLH
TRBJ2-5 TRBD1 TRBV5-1 ASSLGDRWTQY
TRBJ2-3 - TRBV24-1 ATSDPDSLIAQY
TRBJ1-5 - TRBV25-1 ASSESGPLQPQH
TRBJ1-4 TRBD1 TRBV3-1 ASSPRTGVEKLF
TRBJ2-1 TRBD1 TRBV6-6 ASSYYLQGADEQF
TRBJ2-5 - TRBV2 ASSPRMRQETQY
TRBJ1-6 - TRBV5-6 ASSPTSGESPLH
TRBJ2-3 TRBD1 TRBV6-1 ASSWTGASTDTQY
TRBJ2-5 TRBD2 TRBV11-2 ASSLGGSPRETQY
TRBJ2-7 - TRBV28 ASTPPRGFAYEQY
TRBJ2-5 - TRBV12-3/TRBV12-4 ASRHYGTATETQY
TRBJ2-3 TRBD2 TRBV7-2 ASSSGLAGVLTDTQY
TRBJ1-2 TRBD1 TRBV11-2 ASSTLSGQGPRNYGYT
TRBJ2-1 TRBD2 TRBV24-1 ATSDRPGSSGRRYNEQF
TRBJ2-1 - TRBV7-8 ASSSPWTILVYNEQF
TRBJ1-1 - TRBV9 ASGGGGYTEAF
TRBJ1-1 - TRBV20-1 SALGWGGNTEAF
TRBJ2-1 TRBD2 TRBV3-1 ASSPFSGSRNEQF
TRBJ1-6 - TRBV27 ASRGGTGYNSPLH
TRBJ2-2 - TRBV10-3 AVRGTNTGELF
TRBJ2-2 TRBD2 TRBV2 ASNEREPGELF